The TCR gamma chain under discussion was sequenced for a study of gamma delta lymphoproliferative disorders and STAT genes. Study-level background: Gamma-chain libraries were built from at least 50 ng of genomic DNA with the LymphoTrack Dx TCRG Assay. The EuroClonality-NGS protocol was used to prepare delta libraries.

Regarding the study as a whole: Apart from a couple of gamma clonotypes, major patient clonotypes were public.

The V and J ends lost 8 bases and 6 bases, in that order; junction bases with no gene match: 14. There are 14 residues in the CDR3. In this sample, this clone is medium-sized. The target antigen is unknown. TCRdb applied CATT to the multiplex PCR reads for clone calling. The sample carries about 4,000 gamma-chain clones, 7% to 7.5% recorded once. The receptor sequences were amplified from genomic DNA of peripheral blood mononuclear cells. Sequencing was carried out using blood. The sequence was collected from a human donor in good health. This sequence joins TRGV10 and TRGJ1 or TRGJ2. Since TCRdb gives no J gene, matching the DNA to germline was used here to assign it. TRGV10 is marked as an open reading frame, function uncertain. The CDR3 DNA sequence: TGTGCTGCGTGGGATAGGGTTTTAAGTTATAAGAAACTCTTT. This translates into CAAWDRVLSYKKLF.